This TCR beta chain stems from a study of graft-versus-host responses after intestinal transplantation. The germline V gene encodes CDR1 SGDLS and CDR2 YYNGEE. V was cut by 3 bases and J by 6 bases, with 12 bases left in between. The CDR3 extends over 14 amino acids. Overall study findings and caveats: Allograft graft-versus-host to host-versus-graft clonal ratios ran high in patients with graft-donor T cell macrochimerism.

Assay: immunoSEQ multiplex PCR; the TCRdb copy retains only in-frame clones and omits some. This sample yields 70,000 to 95,000 clones, of which 85% to 95% are seen a single time; 0.95% to 1.3% belongs to the top ten. On this clone: Antigen unknown.

This receptor was taken from a human donor who was the organ donor for an intestinal transplant. The material sequenced was unstimulated CD8+ T cells sorted from spleen or lymph node cells, taken before transplant. The chain uses TRBV9 and TRBJ1-4; D perhaps matches TRBD1 (5 bases). The CDR3: CASSAGGTDEKLFF. The CDR3 DNA reads TGTGCCAGCAGCGCAGGAGGGACGGATGAAAAACTGTTTTTT. Combining the CDR3 with reference TRBV9 and TRBJ1-4 gives the whole variable domain DSGVTQTPKHLITATGQRVTLRCSPRSGDLSVYWYQQSLDQGLQFLIQYYNGEERAKGNILERFSAQQFPDLHSELNLSSLELGDSALYFCASSAGGTDEKLFFGSGTQLSVL.